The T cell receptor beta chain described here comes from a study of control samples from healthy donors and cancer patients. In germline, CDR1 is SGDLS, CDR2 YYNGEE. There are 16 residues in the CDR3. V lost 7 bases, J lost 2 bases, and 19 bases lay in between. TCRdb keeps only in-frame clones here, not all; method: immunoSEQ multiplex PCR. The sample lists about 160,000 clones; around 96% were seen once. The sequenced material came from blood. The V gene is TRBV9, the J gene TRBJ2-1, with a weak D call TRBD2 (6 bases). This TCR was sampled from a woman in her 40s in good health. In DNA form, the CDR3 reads TGTGCCAGCGCTGGGGGAGGACCCCGGCCCTACAATGAGCAGTTCTTC. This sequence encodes CASAGGGPRPYNEQFF.